This T cell receptor beta chain appears in the sequencing data of a study of memory CD8 T cells in hepatitis C reinfection. Study-level background: A couple of donors resolved primary infection, then developed chronic reinfection. Reinfection meant HCV RNA positivity after two negatives ≥60 days apart. Samples at peak reinfection came 3 to 8 weeks post-detection.

Time point reported: peak reinfection, 3 to 8 weeks after reinfection detection. The sorted cells went straight to TCR sequencing with no prior in vitro expansion. The protocol was immunoSEQ multiplex PCR, while the TCRdb copy is restricted to in-frame clones and leaves out a portion. The sample comprises 44,000 or so clones, approximately 88% of which are singletons, and approximately 1.2% rests with the top ten. CDR3 length equals 16 residues. V trimming: 4 bases; J trimming: 3 bases; junction bases outside the gene matches: 10. Germline V CDR1 and CDR2: LNHDA, SQIVND (reference sequence). Material for sequencing was naive CD8+ T cells sorted from blood. This chain links TRBV19 with TRBJ1-2, with 8 bases identical to TRBD1. This clonotype was obtained from a man younger than 35 with hepatitis C virus infection. Here the CDR3 reads CASSNHRGRLDYGYTF. CDR3 DNA: TGTGCCAGTAGTAATCACAGGGGGAGATTGGACTATGGCTACACCTTC.